This T cell receptor beta chain was sequenced for a study of blood T cells in healthy people across ages. Study-level results: Whereas aged donors had fewer naive CD4+ cells, long-lived donors had more of them and higher diversity. PBMCs that were unsorted prevented a conclusive naive versus antigen-experienced comparison. There was no known CMV status for donors, so expanded clonotype changes were possibly confounded.

Points on this clonotype: Its antigen is undetermined.

Extracted total RNA amounted to at least 5.5 micrograms for each sample. V was pared by 1 base and J by 8 bases, with 12 bases between. The CDR3 consists of 14 residues. Germline CDR1 is PRHDT and CDR2 is FYEKMQ (reference sequence). The second PCR ran roughly 6 to 11 cycles with a sample-barcoded 5' primer and J-beta primers. MiXCR was run by TCRdb on the 5' RACE reads, yielding one entry per CDR3 protein. The sample includes just over 800,000 distinct CDR3 sequences, approximately 65% seen only once; the top ten take about 27%. This TCR came from a man aged 25-45 years in good health. Sequenced: blood. The J gene is TRBJ2-1, the V gene TRBV13; no reliable D call. The CDR3 reads CASSLASGWDEQFF. The CDR3 DNA reads TGTGCCAGCAGCTTAGCCTCGGGCTGGGATGAGCAGTTCTTC. Full variable domain (outside the CDR3, taken from reference TRBV13 and TRBJ2-1): AAGVIQSPRHLIKEKRETATLKCYPIPRHDTVYWYQQGPGQDPQFLISFYEKMQSDKGSIPDRFSAQQFSDYHSELNMSSLELGDSALYFCASSLASGWDEQFFGPGTRLTVL.